The next 20 T cell receptor beta chains were all read from a single sample in a study of Graves' ophthalmopathy and Graves' hyperthyroidism. From RNA, the CDR3 regions of TCR beta chains were amplified and sequenced. HTBI primers were employed in first-round RT-PCR, then a second-round multiplex PCR followed. In TCRdb, the multiplex PCR reads were re-called with MiXCR into one record per CDR3 protein. Among 560,000 or so distinct CDR3 sequences, about two fifths were seen once, and the ten largest hold about 4.1%. Specimen: peripheral blood or thyroid tissue (not recorded which). The receptors were gathered from an adult man with Graves' hyperthyroidism.

The chain combines TRBV7-9 with TRBJ1-1, with a tentative D call TRBD1 (5 bases). Germline CDR1 reads SEHNR; CDR2 reads FQNEAQ (reference sequence). CDR3 length equals 13 residues. V lost 0 bases and J 7 bases, leaving 9 bases between the germline ends. CDR3 amino acids: CASSLARGVEAFF. The CDR3 DNA reads as TGTGCCAGCAGCTTAGCGAGGGGAGTTGAAGCTTTCTTT.

There are many counts of this clonotype. The CDR3 protein is CASSYSRGNTEAFF. Here the CDR3 DNA reads TGTGCCAGCAGTTACTCCAGGGGTAACACTGAAGCTTTCTTT. The chain carries TRBV6-5 and TRBJ1-1; a weak D match, TRBD1 (6 bases). V lost 0 bases to trimming and J lost 2 bases, with 7 bases between them. Germline V gene lookup returns CDR1 MNHEY and CDR2 SVGAGI. This CDR3 contains 14 residues.

This clonotype showed up just once. The gene calls are TRBV7-2 and TRBJ2-6; no clear D. Trimming took off 1 base at V and 4 bases at J, with 11 bases between the two ends. This CDR3 comprises 16 residues. Germline CDR1 and CDR2: SGHTA and FQGNSA. The chain's CDR3 is CASSLDPTPGANVLTF. CDR3 coding DNA: TGTGCCAGCAGCTTAGACCCCACCCCGGGGGCCAACGTCCTGACTTTC.

V is TRBV14 and J is TRBJ2-5; 7 bases align to TRBD1. Germline loops: CDR1 SGHDN, CDR2 FVKESK. With 1 base clipped from V and 5 bases from J, the junction kept 7 bases outside the gene matches. The CDR3 runs to 15 residues. DNA of the CDR3: TGTGCCAGCAGCCAAGCCGGGACCAGGGGGGAGACCCAGTACTTC. It codes for CASSQAGTRGETQYF.

This clonotype was seen a few times. The rearrangement links TRBV15 to TRBJ2-3; 8 bases fit TRBD2. CDR1 is LNHNV and CDR2 is YYDKDF in the germline V gene (reference sequence). The CDR3 runs 17 residues. Trimming cost V 0 bases and J 2 bases; bases outside gene matches: 7. The CDR3 sequence is CATSRDRSGTLTDTQYF. The CDR3 coding sequence is TGTGCCACCAGCAGAGATCGTAGCGGGACCCTCACAGATACGCAGTATTTT.

This clonotype was found a few times. CDR3 coding DNA: TGCGCCAGCAGCCAATCCCGTTTCGGGGGATCGACCGGGGAGCTGTTTTTT. This codes for CASSQSRFGGSTGELFF. The J gene is TRBJ2-2, the V gene TRBV5-1, with a weak D call TRBD2 (6 bases). CDR3 length: 17 amino acids. The V and J ends lost 4 bases and 5 bases respectively, with 21 bases between them. Germline V gene data show CDR1 as SGHRS and CDR2 as YFSETQ.

This clonotype has only a few counts. This rearrangement joins TRBV29-1 to TRBJ1-1; 8 nucleotides align to TRBD1. Germline loops: CDR1 SQVTM, CDR2 ANQGSEA. CDR3 size: 15 residues. V lost 4 bases to trimming and J lost 2 bases; unmatched junction nucleotides: 9. The CDR3 region is CSVAQLGQVNTEAFF. Written as DNA, the CDR3 is TGCAGCGTTGCCCAATTGGGACAGGTTAACACTGAAGCTTTCTTT.

This clonotype was recorded a few times. The rearrangement links TRBV29-1 to TRBJ2-2; 7 bases are a match to TRBD1. The CDR3 contains 13 residues. Per germline, CDR1 SQVTM and CDR2 ANQGSEA. V was pared by 4 bases and J by 6 bases, with 5 bases of the junction left unmatched. CDR3 residues: CSVVQGTAGELFF. The CDR3 region has the DNA TGCAGCGTTGTACAGGGGACGGCCGGGGAGCTGTTTTTT.

V is TRBV7-2 and J is TRBJ2-7; D is possibly TRBD1 or TRBD2 (5 bases each). V lost 8 bases and J lost 1, with 12 bases in between. The germline CDR1 and CDR2 sequences are SGHTA and FQGNSA. CDR3 size: 13 residues. In nucleotides, the CDR3 is TGTGCCAGCGCGTGGGACGAGTCCTACGAGCAGTACTTC. Translated, it gives CASAWDESYEQYF.

This chain uses TRBV20-1 with TRBJ2-1; 15 nucleotides agree with TRBD2. The length of the CDR3 is 15 residues. The V and J ends lost 1 base and 9 bases, in that order; junction bases with no gene match: 4. Looked up from germline, CDR1 is DFQATT and CDR2 is SNEGSKA (reference sequence). CDR3 coding DNA: TGCAGTGCTAGAGCTGGACTAGCGGGAGGGGTTGAGCAGTTCTTC. Translated: CSARAGLAGGVEQFF.

The rearrangement uses TRBV19 and TRBJ2-5, with a weak D call TRBD1 (6 bases). The CDR3 runs to 14 residues. V shed 6 bases and J shed 5 bases, with 16 bases lying between them. Per germline, CDR1 LNHDA and CDR2 SQIVND (reference sequence). CDR3 nucleotides: TGTGCCAGTAGGGCCACAGGGTTTATCGAGACCCAGTACTTC. Translated: CASRATGFIETQYF.

There are a few counts of this clonotype. The V gene is TRBV12-3 or TRBV12-4, the J gene TRBJ2-7; D not resolved. The CDR3 is 14 amino acids. The V and J ends lost 3 bases and 5 bases respectively, with 14 bases between them. CDR3 sequence: CASSLTWGIDEQYF. The CDR3 nucleotides read TGTGCCAGCAGTTTGACCTGGGGTATAGACGAGCAGTACTTC.

This clonotype was found many times. This chain joins TRBV7-2 and TRBJ1-3; TRBD1 might be the D (6 bases). The CDR3 length is 15 residues. With 6 bases removed from V and 4 bases from J, the gap between germline ends came to 16 bases. CDR1 SGHTA and CDR2 FQGNSA come from the germline V gene. CDR3 in amino acids: CASRRGGGRGNTIYF. The CDR3 nucleotides are TGTGCCAGCAGACGAGGGGGGGGGCGAGGAAACACCATATATTTT.

This rearrangement joins TRBV2 to TRBJ2-3; no clear D. The CDR3 runs to 18 residues. The germline V gene has CDR1 SNHLY and CDR2 FYNNEI. V was clipped by 7 bases and J by 2 bases, with 25 bases between them. For the CDR3, the DNA is TGTGCCAGCAAGGGCCCCGGTCTTGGAGACCGAAACACAGATACGCAGTATTTT. It encodes CASKGPGLGDRNTDTQYF. Looking up the rest from reference TRBV2 and TRBJ2-3 gives the full variable domain: EPEVTQTPSHQVTQMGQEVILRCVPISNHLYFYWYRQILGQKVEFLVSFYNNEISEKSEIFDDQFSVERPDGSNFTLKIRSTKLEDSAMYFCASKGPGLGDRNTDTQYFGPGTRLTVL.

Ten or more counts support this clonotype. In DNA form, the CDR3 reads TGTGCCAGCAGCCAAGGCCCTGGAAACACCATATATTTT. Protein sequence: CASSQGPGNTIYF. V gene TRBV14 combines with J gene TRBJ1-3, with D uncertain. This CDR3 has 13 amino acids. Trimming pared 1 base from V and 2 bases from J, leaving 3 bases between. Per germline, CDR1 SGHDN and CDR2 FVKESK.

This sequence joins TRBV11-2 and TRBJ2-7, with D unclear. Germline V gene sequence: CDR1 SGHAT, CDR2 FQNNGV. The CDR3 runs to 16 residues. V lost 3 bases to trimming and J lost 2 bases, with 17 bases between them. The CDR3 DNA follows: TGTGCCAGCAGCTTGGCGGTATTTGACCTCCCCTACGAGCAGTACTTC. It encodes CASSLAVFDLPYEQYF.

This clonotype was seen ten or more times. The CDR3 loop reads CASSTRRRYPYEQYF. The DNA of the CDR3 is TGTGCCAGTAGTACTCGCAGGCGATACCCCTACGAGCAGTACTTC. This chain links TRBV19 with TRBJ2-7; D gene ambiguous. This CDR3 has 15 residues. Germline CDR1 and CDR2: LNHDA and SQIVND (reference sequence). Trimming shortened V by 4 bases and J by 2 bases, and 15 bases separated the two germline ends.

Of note for this clonotype: This may be a read error: a much more frequent sequence differs by one nucleotide. The chain couples TRBV9 to TRBJ1-4; D uncertain. The V gene's germline CDR1 is SGDLS and CDR2 YYNGEE. V lost 2 bases and J 0 bases, leaving 11 bases between the germline ends. This CDR3 is 16 amino acids long. DNA for the CDR3: TGTGCCAGCAGCGTTCAGCTAGCAGCAACTAATGAAAAACTGTTTTTT. As protein: CASSVQLAATNEKLFF.

With regard to this clonotype: At one end, the junction sequence differs from germline, possibly due to a read error. V and J are TRBV29-1 and TRBJ1-1; no clear D gene. Germline-derived CDR1 and CDR2 are SQVTM and ANQGSEA. The CDR3 covers 14 residues. DNA of the CDR3: TGCAGCGCCATCAGCCGGGAGATAGCCCAAGAAGCTTCCTTT. Translated, it gives CSAISREIAQEASF.

This clonotype has at least ten counts. This chain links TRBV29-1 with TRBJ1-2; D unclear. Germline-derived CDR1 and CDR2 are SQVTM and ANQGSEA. V was clipped by 5 bases and J by 3 bases, with 7 bases between them. The CDR3 length is 11 residues. This chain's CDR3 is CSVTSDYGYTF. CDR3 DNA: TGCAGCGTTACCTCGGACTATGGCTACACCTTC.